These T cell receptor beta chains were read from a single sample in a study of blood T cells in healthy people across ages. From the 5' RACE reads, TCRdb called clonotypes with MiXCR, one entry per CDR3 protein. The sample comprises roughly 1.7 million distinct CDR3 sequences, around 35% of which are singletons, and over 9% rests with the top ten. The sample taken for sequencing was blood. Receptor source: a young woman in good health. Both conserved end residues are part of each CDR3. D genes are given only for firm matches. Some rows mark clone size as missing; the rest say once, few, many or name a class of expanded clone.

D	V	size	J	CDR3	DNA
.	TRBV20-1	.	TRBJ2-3	CSASAAPDTQYF	TGCAGTGCTAGCGCAGCTCCAGATACGCAGTATTTT
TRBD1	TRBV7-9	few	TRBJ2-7	CASSTSGQDNEQYF	TGTGCCAGCAGCACGTCGGGACAGGACAACGAGCAGTACTTC
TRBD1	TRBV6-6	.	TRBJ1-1	CASKFWGQMNTEAFF	TGTGCCAGCAAATTCTGGGGACAGATGAACACTGAAGCTTTCTTT
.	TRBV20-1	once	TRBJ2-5	CSASFARETQYF	TGCAGTGCTAGCTTCGCGAGGGAGACCCAGTACTTC
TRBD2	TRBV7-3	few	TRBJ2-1	CASSLSLAGPNEQFF	TGTGCCAGCAGCCTATCACTAGCGGGCCCCAATGAGCAGTTCTTC
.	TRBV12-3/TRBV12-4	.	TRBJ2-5	CASNSQGTQETQYF	TGTGCCAGCAACTCCCAGGGTACCCAAGAGACCCAGTACTTC
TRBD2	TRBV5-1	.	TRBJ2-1	CASKLGETSGIYNEQFF	TGCGCCAGCAAGCTCGGCGAGACTAGCGGGATATACAATGAGCAGTTCTTC
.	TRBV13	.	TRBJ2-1	CASSLGAQVGHEQFF	TGTGCCAGCAGCTTAGGGGCCCAAGTGGGCCATGAGCAGTTCTTC
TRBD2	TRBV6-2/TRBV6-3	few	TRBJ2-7	CASTDGLAVTYEQYF	TGTGCCAGCACCGACGGACTAGCGGTGACCTACGAGCAGTACTTC
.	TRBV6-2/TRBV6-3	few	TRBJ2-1	CASLQGSSYNEQFF	TGTGCCAGCCTCCAGGGGAGCTCCTACAATGAGCAGTTCTTC
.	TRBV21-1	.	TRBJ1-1	CASSKSRVAGTEAFF	TGTGCCAGCAGCAAATCGAGGGTTGCCGGCACTGAAGCTTTCTTT
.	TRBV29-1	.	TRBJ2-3	CSVVLAASTDTQYF	TGCAGCGTTGTTTTGGCCGCTAGCACAGATACGCAGTATTTT
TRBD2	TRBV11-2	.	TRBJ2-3	CASSLVGGLAGISDTQYF	TGTGCCAGCAGCTTAGTAGGGGGACTAGCGGGAATCTCAGATACGCAGTATTTT
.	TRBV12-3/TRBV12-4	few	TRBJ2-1	CASSLATFDEQFF	TGTGCCAGCAGTTTAGCAACTTTCGATGAGCAGTTCTTC
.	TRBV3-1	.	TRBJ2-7	CASSPNPGFREQYF	TGTGCCAGCAGCCCCAACCCGGGGTTTCGGGAGCAGTACTTC
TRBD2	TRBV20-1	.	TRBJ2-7	CSAFSGTSGRNEQYF	TGCAGTGCTTTCAGCGGGACTAGCGGGAGGAACGAGCAGTACTTC
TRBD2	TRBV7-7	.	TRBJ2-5	CASSIASGSTQETQYF	TGTGCCAGCAGCATCGCTAGCGGGAGTACACAAGAGACCCAGTACTTC
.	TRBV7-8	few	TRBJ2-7	CASSFDAYYEQYF	TGTGCCAGCAGCTTCGATGCTTACTACGAGCAGTACTTC
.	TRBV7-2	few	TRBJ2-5	CASSLGGGGLETQYF	TGTGCCAGCAGCCTCGGTGGGGGCGGGCTGGAGACCCAGTACTTC
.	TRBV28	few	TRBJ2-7	CASRPDRHYEQYF	TGTGCCAGCAGACCTGACAGGCACTACGAGCAGTACTTC
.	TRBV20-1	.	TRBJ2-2	CSARERAGELFF	TGCAGTGCTAGAGAGCGTGCCGGGGAGCTGTTTTTT
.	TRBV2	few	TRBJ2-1	CASSENRAGDEQFF	TGTGCCAGCAGTGAGAACAGGGCGGGCGATGAGCAGTTCTTC
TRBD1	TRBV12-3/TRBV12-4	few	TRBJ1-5	CASRDREGQPQHF	TGTGCCAGCCGGGACAGGGAAGGTCAGCCCCAGCATTTT
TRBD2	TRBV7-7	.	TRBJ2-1	CASSPLPGLGYNEQFF	TGTGCCAGCAGCCCCCTTCCGGGACTAGGGTACAATGAGCAGTTCTTC
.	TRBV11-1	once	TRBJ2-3	CASSPHQDTQYF	TGTGCCAGCAGCCCCCACCAGGATACGCAGTATTTT
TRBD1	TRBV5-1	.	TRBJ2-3	CASSPGQGTGTQYF	TGCGCCAGCAGCCCGGGACAGGGGACCGGTACGCAGTATTTT
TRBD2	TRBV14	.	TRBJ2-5	CASSDEREQETQYF	TGTGCCAGCAGTGACGAGCGGGAGCAGGAGACCCAGTACTTC
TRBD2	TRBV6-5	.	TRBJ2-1	CASSYLTLSGTSGYNEQFF	TGTGCCAGCAGTTACTTGACCCTTTCCGGGACTAGCGGTTACAATGAGCAGTTCTTC
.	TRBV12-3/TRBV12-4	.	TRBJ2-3	CASSARNEGADTQYF	TGTGCCAGCAGTGCCCGGAACGAAGGGGCAGATACGCAGTATTTT
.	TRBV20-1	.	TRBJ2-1	CSARVFSGSSYNEQFF	TGCAGTGCTAGAGTATTCAGCGGAAGCTCCTACAATGAGCAGTTCTTC
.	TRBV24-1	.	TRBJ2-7	CATNKGTSYEQYF	TGTGCCACCAACAAGGGGACCTCCTACGAGCAGTACTTC
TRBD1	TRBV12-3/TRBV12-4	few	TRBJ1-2	CASSLYQGVGYTF	TGTGCCAGCAGTTTATACCAGGGGGTTGGCTACACCTTC
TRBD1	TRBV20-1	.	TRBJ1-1	CSARVVGQPVFF	TGCAGTGCTAGAGTAGTGGGACAGCCAGTTTTCTTT
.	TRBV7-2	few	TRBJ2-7	CASRRTGHEQYF	TGTGCCAGCAGGCGAACGGGACACGAGCAGTACTTC
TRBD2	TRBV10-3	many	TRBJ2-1	CAISATGGASSYEQFF	TGTGCCATCAGTGCCACGGGAGGGGCGAGTTCGTATGAGCAGTTCTTC
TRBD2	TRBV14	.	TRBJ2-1	CASSPPASGKNEQFF	TGTGCCAGCAGCCCCCCGGCTAGCGGGAAAAATGAGCAGTTCTTC
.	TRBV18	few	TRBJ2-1	CASSMNSNEQFF	TGTGCCAGCTCAATGAATTCCAATGAGCAGTTCTTC
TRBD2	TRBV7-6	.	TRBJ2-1	CASSLETLAGSNEQFF	TGTGCCAGCAGCTTAGAGACCCTAGCGGGATCGAATGAGCAGTTCTTC
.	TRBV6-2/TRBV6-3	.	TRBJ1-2	CASSYIGAGYTF	TGTGCCAGCAGTTATATCGGGGCTGGCTACACCTTC
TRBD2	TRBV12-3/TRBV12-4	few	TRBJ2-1	CASSLAAGLAGGNNEQFF	TGTGCCAGCAGTTTAGCGGCAGGACTAGCGGGAGGGAACAATGAGCAGTTCTTC
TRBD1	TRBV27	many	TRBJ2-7	CASSPTGTGFYEQYF	TGTGCCAGCAGCCCCACCGGGACAGGGTTCTACGAGCAGTACTTC
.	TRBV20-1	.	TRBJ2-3	CSARDKAKRGTDTQYF	TGCAGTGCTAGAGATAAAGCGAAGAGGGGCACAGATACGCAGTATTTT
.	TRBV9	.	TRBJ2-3	CASSVGTSFRADTQYF	TGTGCCAGCAGCGTAGGAACCAGTTTTCGCGCAGATACGCAGTATTTT
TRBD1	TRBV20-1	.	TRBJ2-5	CSAGQVIQETQYF	TGCAGTGCTGGACAGGTTATACAAGAGACCCAGTACTTC
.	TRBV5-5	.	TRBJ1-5	CASSLERTAHPRPQHF	TGTGCCAGCAGCTTGGAACGGACAGCTCACCCTAGGCCCCAGCATTTT
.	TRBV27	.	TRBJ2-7	CASSSIGNLAPYEQYF	TGTGCCAGCAGTTCGATCGGAAACTTGGCTCCCTACGAGCAGTACTTC
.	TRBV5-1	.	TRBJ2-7	CASSLGRGSSSYEQYF	TGCGCCAGCAGCTTGGGTCGGGGCTCCAGCTCCTACGAGCAGTACTTC
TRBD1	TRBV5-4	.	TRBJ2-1	CASSSRQGENEQFF	TGTGCCAGCAGCTCGAGACAGGGGGAGAATGAGCAGTTCTTC
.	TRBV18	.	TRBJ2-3	CASSPQADSGDTQYF	TGTGCCAGCTCACCACAAGCGGACTCAGGAGATACGCAGTATTTT
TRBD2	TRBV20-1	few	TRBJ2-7	CSARMAGVQREQYF	TGCAGTGCTAGAATGGCGGGAGTTCAGCGCGAGCAGTACTTC
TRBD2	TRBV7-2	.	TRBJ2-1	CASSFSGGGNNEQFF	TGTGCCAGTAGCTTTAGCGGGGGGGGGAACAATGAGCAGTTCTTC
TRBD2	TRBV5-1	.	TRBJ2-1	CASSPGWARWASGISYNEQFF	TGCGCCAGCAGCCCGGGTTGGGCCCGGTGGGCTAGCGGGATCTCCTACAATGAGCAGTTCTTC
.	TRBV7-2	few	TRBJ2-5	CASSSGRSQETQYF	TGTGCCAGCAGCTCAGGACGGAGCCAAGAGACCCAGTACTTC
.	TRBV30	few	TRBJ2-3	CAWRASVDTQYF	TGTGCCTGGAGAGCGTCGGTAGATACGCAGTATTTT
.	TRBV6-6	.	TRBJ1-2	CASRQGISYGCTF	.
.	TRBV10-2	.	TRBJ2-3	CASSVGHRTDTQYF	TGCGCCAGCAGTGTAGGACACCGCACAGATACGCAGTATTTT
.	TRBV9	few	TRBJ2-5	CASSVGFRETQYF	TGTGCCAGCAGCGTCGGGTTTCGGGAGACCCAGTACTTC